This record concerns one T cell receptor beta chain sequence. Its antigen is undetermined. Only one heparinised blood draw was taken per donor, and its volume averaged about 120 mL. The study reverse transcribed the entire isolated RNA, so it sequenced expressed TCRB transcripts. The method was immunoSEQ multiplex PCR; TCRdb's version includes in-frame clones alone and lacks a portion of them. Altogether about 15,000 clones are present, 40% to 55% being singletons, with the ten largest covering over 0.45%. The source of the sample is a study of beta chain features in type 1 diabetes. At the level of the study: What patients shared with healthy donors was a similar profile of age, gender and cell yields. Study-level results: Cells that show high TCR expression could be over-represented by cDNA sequencing.

Germline V gives CDR1 SGHRS, CDR2 YFSETQ. Trimming took 4 bases from V and 0 from J; bases not matched to a gene: 3. CDR3 length: 17 amino acids. The receptor was derived from a woman in her 40s in good health. V and J are TRBV5-1 and TRBJ2-3; 15 nucleotides match TRBD2. The specimen was stem cell memory CD4+ T cells from blood. The CDR3 bases are TGCGCCAGCAGCCCGGGACTAGCGGGAGGAAGCACAGATACGCAGTATTTT. Translation: CASSPGLAGGSTDTQYF.